A single sample is the source of the 30 T cell receptor beta chains below, sequenced in a study of cytomegalovirus exposure and HLA in healthy donors. This PCR relied on a set of 60 Vbeta primers and 13 Jbeta primers. Method: immunoSEQ multiplex PCR; TCRdb's copy keeps in-frame clones and lacks some. The sample lists 100,000 or so clones; roughly three quarters were seen once. The sequenced sample consisted of PBMCs. These receptors were taken from a woman between 50 and 59 years old in good health and CMV-seropositive.

This clone was seen a handful of times. This sequence joins TRBV7-9 and TRBJ2-2, with 8 bases fitting TRBD1. There are 17 residues in the CDR3. Looked up from germline, CDR1 is SEHNR and CDR2 is FQNEAQ (reference sequence). V gave up 5 bases and J gave up 4 bases; unmatched junction bases: 12. The CDR3: CASSPRDRSPFTGELFF. The CDR3, as DNA: TGTGCCAGCAGCCCTAGGGACAGGAGCCCTTTCACCGGGGAGCTGTTTTTT.

The chain combines TRBV9 with TRBJ2-6; D is perhaps TRBD1 (5 bases). CDR1 SGDLS and CDR2 YYNGEE come from the germline V gene. The CDR3 runs 15 residues. Trimming stripped 4 bases from V and 1 base from J, with 9 bases between. The CDR3 sequence is CASSPSGSGANVLTF. DNA for the CDR3: TGTGCCAGCAGCCCCTCAGGGTCTGGGGCCAACGTCCTGACTTTC.

This rearrangement joins TRBV19 to TRBJ1-1; 7 nucleotides match TRBD1. The germline V gene encodes CDR1 LNHDA and CDR2 SQIVND (reference sequence). V shed 5 bases, J shed 3 bases, and the junction held 6 bases outside the gene matches. The CDR3 covers 14 residues. CDR3 protein: CASSPGDRDTEAFF. DNA for the CDR3: TGTGCCAGTAGTCCTGGTGACAGGGACACTGAAGCTTTCTTT.

DNA for the CDR3: TGTGCCAGCAGCTTGGTCGACAGGGGCAACTCCTACGAGCAGTACTTC. Protein product: CASSLVDRGNSYEQYF. The V gene is TRBV7-9, the J gene TRBJ2-7, with 8 bases aligning to TRBD1. Germline CDR1 and CDR2: SEHNR and FQNEAQ (reference sequence). CDR3 length: 16 residues. The V segment lost 3 bases and the J segment 0 bases; nucleotides outside the gene matches: 7.

The V call is TRBV5-1, the J call TRBJ2-3, with 11 bases identical to TRBD1. This CDR3 comprises 14 residues. Germline V gives CDR1 SGHRS, CDR2 YFSETQ. V trimming: 7 bases; J trimming: 0 bases; junction bases outside the gene matches: 1. The CDR3 here is CASGQGASTDTQYF. CDR3 in DNA: TGCGCCAGCGGACAGGGGGCCAGCACAGATACGCAGTATTTT.

The chain links TRBV7-6 to TRBJ2-2; 11 positions agree with TRBD2. CDR3 length: 16 residues. Per the germline V gene, CDR1 is SGHVS and CDR2 is FNYEAQ. V was clipped by 3 bases and J by 3 bases; unmatched bases: 3. The CDR3 region has the DNA TGTGCCAGCAGCTTTAGACTAGCGGGGTACACCGGGGAGCTGTTTTTT. Protein product: CASSFRLAGYTGELFF.

The rearrangement links TRBV10-2 to TRBJ2-3; 11 bases agree with TRBD1. The V gene's germline CDR1 is WSHSY and CDR2 SAAADI. There are 16 residues in the CDR3. Unmatched junction bases numbered 5, after V lost 1 base and J lost 5 bases. This CDR3 reads CASSEFGQGAGDTQYF. In DNA, the CDR3 is TGCGCCAGCAGTGAGTTCGGACAGGGGGCCGGAGATACGCAGTATTTT.

The V call is TRBV18, the J call TRBJ2-6; 14 bases agree with TRBD2. The V gene end was trimmed by 6 bases and the J gene end by 2 bases; junction bases not matched to a gene: 3. The CDR3 spans 17 residues. Germline CDR1 and CDR2: KGHSH and LQKENI. The DNA for the CDR3 is TGTGCCAGCTCCAGGGGACTAGCGGGAGCTGGGGCCAACGTCCTGACTTTC. It codes for CASSRGLAGAGANVLTF.

This clone was observed a few times. The chain links TRBV27 to TRBJ1-2; possible D gene TRBD1, 6 bases. V was pared by 5 bases and J by 7 bases, with 14 bases between. CDR3 size: 13 residues. The V gene's germline CDR1 is MNHEY and CDR2 SMNVEV (reference sequence). The CDR3 sequence is CASSTQGGGGYTF. CDR3 bases: TGTGCCAGCAGTACACAGGGTGGGGGTGGCTACACCTTC.

The CDR3 sequence is CASREIGTDTQYF. CDR3 DNA: TGCGCCAGTCGGGAGATTGGGACAGATACGCAGTATTTT. The chain is built from TRBV4-1 and TRBJ2-3; D is possibly TRBD2 (6 bases). CDR1 is MGHRA and CDR2 is YSYEKL in the germline V gene. The CDR3 spans 13 residues. Deletions cut 9 bases from V and 3 bases from J, with 13 bases between.

The gene calls are TRBV25-1 and TRBJ2-7, with 8 bases fitting TRBD2. This CDR3 comprises 15 residues. V shed 4 bases, J shed 0 bases, and the junction held 5 bases outside the gene matches. Looked up from germline, CDR1 is MGHDK and CDR2 is SYGVNS. The CDR3 DNA follows: TGTGCCAGCAGTGCGAGCGGGGGATTCTCCTACGAGCAGTACTTC. This gives the protein CASSASGGFSYEQYF.

The J gene is TRBJ2-7, the V gene TRBV25-1, with D perhaps TRBD2 (6 bases). The germline CDR1 and CDR2 sequences are MGHDK and SYGVNS. The CDR3 length is 15 residues. V gave up 5 bases and J gave up 0 bases, with 14 bases separating them. CDR3 sequence reads: CASSMMAGRSYEQYF. The CDR3 coding sequence is TGTGCCAGCAGTATGATGGCGGGGCGCTCCTACGAGCAGTACTTC.

V gene TRBV9 combines with J gene TRBJ2-3; weak D call: TRBD2 (6 bases). Germline V gene lookup returns CDR1 SGDLS and CDR2 YYNGEE. Trimming took off 5 bases at V and 0 bases at J, with 13 bases between the two ends. This CDR3 contains 15 residues. The CDR3 region is CASRSTGESTDTQYF. The CDR3 coding sequence is TGTGCCAGCAGATCCACGGGAGAGAGCACAGATACGCAGTATTTT.

The chain is built from TRBV27 and TRBJ1-1; 7 nucleotides align to TRBD1. The CDR3 loop spans 12 amino acids. The V segment lost 5 bases and the J segment 7 bases; nucleotides outside the gene matches: 4. Germline CDR1 reads MNHEY; CDR2 reads SMNVEV (reference sequence). The CDR3 nucleotides are TGTGCCAGCAGTCCGAACAGGGGTGAAGCTTTCTTT. It translates to CASSPNRGEAFF.

The rearrangement joins TRBV15 to TRBJ1-4; 7 bases fit TRBD1. Unmatched junction bases numbered 8, after V lost 2 bases and J lost 8 bases. The CDR3 has 15 amino acids. Germline V gene data show CDR1 as LNHNV and CDR2 as YYDKDF (reference sequence). The CDR3 DNA reads as TGTGCCACCAGCAGACTATACAGGGGTGAGGAAAAACTGTTTTTT. Protein sequence: CATSRLYRGEEKLFF.

This clone was found a few times. This chain links TRBV6-5 with TRBJ1-1; unclear D gene. The CDR3 length is 15 residues. Germline V gene sequence: CDR1 MNHEY, CDR2 SVGAGI. V gave up 2 bases and J gave up 7 bases, with 17 bases separating them. CDR3 sequence (DNA): TGTGCCAGCAGTTACACACGACTCCCGCGGAATGAAGCTTTCTTT. It yields the protein CASSYTRLPRNEAFF.

A single count supports this clone. V is TRBV10-3 and J is TRBJ1-6, with a possible D match to TRBD1 (5 bases). Germline-derived CDR1 and CDR2 are ENHRY and SYGVKD. Trimming shortened V by 4 bases and J by 4 bases, and 11 bases separated the two germline ends. CDR3 length: 15 residues. This chain's CDR3 is CAISVGGDYNSPLHF. CDR3 coding DNA: TGTGCCATCAGTGTCGGGGGGGATTATAATTCACCCCTCCACTTT.

The CDR3 DNA is TGTGCCAGCAGCCCCCCCCGGTTCCCCTACGAGCAGTACTTC. This codes for CASSPPRFPYEQYF. The chain employs TRBV14 and TRBJ2-7; the D is unclear. This CDR3 spans 14 amino acids. V lost 4 bases, J lost 2 bases, and 12 bases lay in between. The germline CDR1 and CDR2 sequences are SGHDN and FVKESK.

The CDR3 spells CASSLGGNSNQPQHF. The CDR3 bases are TGTGCCAGCAGTTTGGGAGGTAATAGCAATCAGCCCCAGCATTTT. This chain uses TRBV27 with TRBJ1-5; D remains ambiguous. With 3 bases removed from V and 0 bases from J, the gap between germline ends came to 9 bases. CDR1 is MNHEY and CDR2 is SMNVEV in the germline V gene (reference sequence). The CDR3 covers 15 residues.

The V gene is TRBV7-8, the J gene TRBJ2-5, with 10 bases matching TRBD2. Gene TRBJ2-7 matches the end of the DNA better, so the J call may be wrong. Germline loops: CDR1 SGHVS, CDR2 FQNEAQ. The CDR3 spans 15 residues. The CDR3 region has the DNA TGTGCCAGCAGCTTGCTAGCGGGGGCCTCCTACGAGCAGTACTTC. Translating it yields CASSLLAGASYEQYF.

The table lists this clone with a few counts. The chain uses TRBV20-1 and TRBJ2-1, with a possible D match to TRBD2 (6 bases). The CDR3 is made up of 11 amino acids. The germline gives CDR1 DFQATT, CDR2 SNEGSKA (reference sequence). As DNA, the CDR3 is TGCAGAATTTCGGTGCGGGGTGAGCAGTTCTTC. It translates to CRISVRGEQFF.

This CDR3 is CAWRGIASSYEQYF. For the CDR3, the DNA is TGTGCCTGGAGGGGGATAGCGAGCTCCTACGAGCAGTACTTC. The genes are TRBV30 and TRBJ2-7; possibly TRBD2 for D (5 bases). The V and J ends lost 3 bases and 0 bases respectively, with 12 bases between them. The germline V gene encodes CDR1 GTSNPN and CDR2 SVGIG (reference sequence). CDR3 length: 14 amino acids.

This clone showed up just a few times. The genes are TRBV19 and TRBJ2-1; 8 bases match TRBD1. CDR3 length: 15 residues. Germline values: CDR1 LNHDA, CDR2 SQIVND (reference sequence). Trimming took 3 bases from V and 6 from J; bases not matched to a gene: 7. CDR3 coding DNA: TGTGCCAGTAGTATCTCAGGGGGCGGGTTCAATGAGCAGTTCTTC. It yields the protein CASSISGGGFNEQFF.

This clone was recorded at least ten times. The gene calls are TRBV5-1 and TRBJ2-7; TRBD2 aligns across 8 bases. Germline values: CDR1 SGHRS, CDR2 YFSETQ. V was clipped by 3 bases and J by 2 bases; unmatched bases: 7. This CDR3 contains 15 residues. The CDR3 loop is CASSSGTRLTYEQYF. DNA of the CDR3: TGCGCCAGCAGCTCCGGGACTAGGCTTACCTACGAGCAGTACTTC.

The genes are TRBV27 and TRBJ2-5, with 8 nucleotides matching TRBD1. The ends lost 7 bases at V and 2 bases at J; junction bases unmatched: 9. The germline gives CDR1 MNHEY, CDR2 SMNVEV (reference sequence). CDR3 size: 15 residues. The CDR3, as DNA: TGTGCCAGCAAGCCCGGGACAGGTGCGCAAGAGACCCAGTACTTC. This codes for CASKPGTGAQETQYF.

This clone has only one observation. This chain links TRBV27 with TRBJ2-1; tentative D call: TRBD2 (6 bases). Trimming took off 5 bases at V and 4 bases at J, with 18 bases between the two ends. This CDR3 comprises 16 residues. CDR1 is MNHEY and CDR2 is SMNVEV in the germline V gene (reference sequence). In DNA, the CDR3 is TGTGCCAGCAGTCCCTCGGGACTGGAGGTTTACAATGAGCAGTTCTTC. It is translated as CASSPSGLEVYNEQFF.

This clone was observed a few times. J is TRBJ2-1 and V is TRBV7-3, with a tentative D call TRBD2 (6 bases). The ends were cut back, 5 bases at V and 8 bases at J, with 19 bases in the middle. The germline gives CDR1 SGHTA, CDR2 FQGTGA. The CDR3 spans 15 residues. In nucleotides, the CDR3 is TGTGCCAGCAGCCTAAGGTGGGGAGGTCAGGATGAGCAGTTCTTC. It translates to CASSLRWGGQDEQFF.

The chain carries TRBV10-3 and TRBJ2-1, with 7 bases fitting TRBD2. The CDR3 spans 18 residues. Germline lookup yields CDR1 ENHRY and CDR2 SYGVKD. The V segment lost 0 bases and the J segment 6 bases; nucleotides outside the gene matches: 14. CDR3 in DNA: TGTGCCATCAGTGAGTCGATGGGGCGGAGGGAGGGCTCCAATGAGCAGTTCTTC. Its protein product is CAISESMGRREGSNEQFF.

This clone occurred a few times. V and J are TRBV7-3 and TRBJ1-1, with D possibly being TRBD1 (6 bases). Trimming cost V 4 bases and J 11 bases, with 11 bases left between them. This CDR3 has 11 amino acids. Germline V gene data show CDR1 as SGHTA and CDR2 as FQGTGA. Written as DNA, the CDR3 is TGTGCCAGCAGCTCCGGGGGGGCGGCTTTCTTT. This codes for CASSSGGAAFF.

This clone has just one count. The chain uses TRBV30 and TRBJ2-1, with 7 bases lining up with TRBD1. Losses at the gene ends were 1 base for V and 0 bases for J; bases not matched to a gene: 9. CDR1 is GTSNPN and CDR2 is SVGIG in the germline V gene (reference sequence). This CDR3 is 17 amino acids long. The CDR3 loop is CAWSEGQGVSSYNEQFF. CDR3 DNA: TGTGCCTGGAGTGAGGGGCAGGGGGTGAGCTCCTACAATGAGCAGTTCTTC.